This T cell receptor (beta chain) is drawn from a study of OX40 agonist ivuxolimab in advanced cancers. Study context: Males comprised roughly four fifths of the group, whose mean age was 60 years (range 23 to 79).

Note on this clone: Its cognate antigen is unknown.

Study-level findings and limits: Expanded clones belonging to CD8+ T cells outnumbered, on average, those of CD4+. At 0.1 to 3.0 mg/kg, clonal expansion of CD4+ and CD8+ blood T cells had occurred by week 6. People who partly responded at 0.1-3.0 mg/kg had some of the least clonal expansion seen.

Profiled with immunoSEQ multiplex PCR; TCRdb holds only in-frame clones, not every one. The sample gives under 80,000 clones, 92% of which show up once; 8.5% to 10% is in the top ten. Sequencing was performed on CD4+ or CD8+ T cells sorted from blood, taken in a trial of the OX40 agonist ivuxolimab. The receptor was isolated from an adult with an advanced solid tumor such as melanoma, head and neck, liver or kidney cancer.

This CDR3 reads CASSLLSRATTTYTDTQYF. DNA for the CDR3: TGTGCCAGCAGCTTACTTTCTCGGGCTACGACTACCTACACAGATACGCAGTATTTT. The chain couples TRBV11-2 to TRBJ2-3, with a weak D call TRBD2 (5 bases). The CDR3 loop spans 19 amino acids. The germline V and J ends were trimmed by 2 bases and 2 bases, with 23 bases remaining between them. CDR1 is SGHAT, CDR2 FQNNGV, per germline.